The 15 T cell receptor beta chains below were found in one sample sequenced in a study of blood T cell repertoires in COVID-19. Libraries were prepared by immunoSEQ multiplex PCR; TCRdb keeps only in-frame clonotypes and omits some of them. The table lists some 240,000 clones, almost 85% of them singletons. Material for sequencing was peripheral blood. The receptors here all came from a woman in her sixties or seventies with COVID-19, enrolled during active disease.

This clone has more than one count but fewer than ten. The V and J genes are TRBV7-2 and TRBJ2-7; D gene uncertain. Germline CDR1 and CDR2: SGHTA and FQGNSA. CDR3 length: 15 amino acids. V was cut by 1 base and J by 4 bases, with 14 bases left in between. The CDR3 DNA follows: TGTGCCAGCAGCTTAGATTCCGCCACTTCGTACGAGCAGTACTTC. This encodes CASSLDSATSYEQYF.

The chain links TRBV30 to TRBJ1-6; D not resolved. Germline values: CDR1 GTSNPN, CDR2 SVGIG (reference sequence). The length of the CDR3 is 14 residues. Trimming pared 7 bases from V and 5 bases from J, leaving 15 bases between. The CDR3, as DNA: TGTGCCTTCCAACGGGTTGTGGATAATTCACCCCTCCACTTT. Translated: CAFQRVVDNSPLHF.

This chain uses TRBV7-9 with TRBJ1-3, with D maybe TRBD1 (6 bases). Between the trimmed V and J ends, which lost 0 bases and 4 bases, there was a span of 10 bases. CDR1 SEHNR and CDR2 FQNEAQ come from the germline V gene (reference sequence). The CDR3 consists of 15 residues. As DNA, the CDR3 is TGTGCCAGCAGCTTAGCGCTGGGGGCGGGAAACACCATATATTTT. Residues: CASSLALGAGNTIYF.

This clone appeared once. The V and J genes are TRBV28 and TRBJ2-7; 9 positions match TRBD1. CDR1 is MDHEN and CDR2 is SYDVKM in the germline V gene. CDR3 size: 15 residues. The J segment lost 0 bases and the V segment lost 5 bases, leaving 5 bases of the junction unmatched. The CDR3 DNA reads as TGTGCCAGCAGTAGGACAGGGGCGAGCTCCTACGAGCAGTACTTC. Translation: CASSRTGASSYEQYF.

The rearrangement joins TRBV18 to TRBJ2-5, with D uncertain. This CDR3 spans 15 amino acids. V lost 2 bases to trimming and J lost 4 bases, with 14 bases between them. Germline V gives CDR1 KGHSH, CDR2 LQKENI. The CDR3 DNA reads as TGTGCCAGCTCACCAGAGGCTGCTATAAGAGAGACCCAGTACTTC. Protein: CASSPEAAIRETQYF.

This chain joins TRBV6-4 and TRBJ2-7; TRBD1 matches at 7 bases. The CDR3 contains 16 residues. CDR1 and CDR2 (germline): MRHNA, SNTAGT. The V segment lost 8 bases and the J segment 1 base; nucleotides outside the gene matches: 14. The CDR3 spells CASFGKSGTESYEQYF. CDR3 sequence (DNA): TGTGCCAGCTTTGGAAAGTCAGGGACAGAATCCTACGAGCAGTACTTC.

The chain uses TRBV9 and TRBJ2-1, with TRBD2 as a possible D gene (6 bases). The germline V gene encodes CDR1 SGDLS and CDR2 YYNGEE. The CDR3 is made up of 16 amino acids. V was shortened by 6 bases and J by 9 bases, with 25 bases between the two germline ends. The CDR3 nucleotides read TGTGCCAGCATGAAGTCCCGGGAGCCGTCCCTGGGTGAGCAGTTCTTC. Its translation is CASMKSREPSLGEQFF.

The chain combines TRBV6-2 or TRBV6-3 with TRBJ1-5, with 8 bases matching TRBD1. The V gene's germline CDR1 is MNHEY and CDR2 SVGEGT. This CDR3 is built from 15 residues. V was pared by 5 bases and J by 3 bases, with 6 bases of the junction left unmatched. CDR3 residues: CASSLWTGNNQPQHF. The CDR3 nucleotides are TGTGCCAGCAGTCTGTGGACAGGGAACAATCAGCCCCAGCATTTT.

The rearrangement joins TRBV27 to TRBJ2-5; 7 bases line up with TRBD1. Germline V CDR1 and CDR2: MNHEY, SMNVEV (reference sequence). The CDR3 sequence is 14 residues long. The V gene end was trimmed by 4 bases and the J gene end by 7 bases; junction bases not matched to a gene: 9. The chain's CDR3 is CASSSGTEIGTQYF. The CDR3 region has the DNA TGTGCCAGCAGTTCCGGGACAGAAATCGGGACCCAGTACTTC.

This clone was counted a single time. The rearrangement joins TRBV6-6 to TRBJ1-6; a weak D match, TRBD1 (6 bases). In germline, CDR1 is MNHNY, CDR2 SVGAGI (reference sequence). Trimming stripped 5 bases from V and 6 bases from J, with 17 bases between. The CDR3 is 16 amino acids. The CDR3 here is CASSGRDKSTNSPLHF. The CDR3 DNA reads TGTGCCAGCAGTGGCCGGGACAAGTCAACTAATTCACCCCTCCACTTT.

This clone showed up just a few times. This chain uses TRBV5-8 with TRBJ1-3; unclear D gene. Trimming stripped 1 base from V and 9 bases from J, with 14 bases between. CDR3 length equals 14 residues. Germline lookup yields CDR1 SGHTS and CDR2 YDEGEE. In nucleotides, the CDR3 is TGTGCCAGCAGCTTGCGGTTGTCGGGTAGCACCATATATTTT. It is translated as CASSLRLSGSTIYF.

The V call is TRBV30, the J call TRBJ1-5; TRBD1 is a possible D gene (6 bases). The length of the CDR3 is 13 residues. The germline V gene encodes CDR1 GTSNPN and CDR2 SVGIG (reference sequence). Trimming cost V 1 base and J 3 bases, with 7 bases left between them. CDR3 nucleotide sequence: TGTGCCTGGAGTGCAGGGGTCAATCAGCCCCAGCATTTT. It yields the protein CAWSAGVNQPQHF.

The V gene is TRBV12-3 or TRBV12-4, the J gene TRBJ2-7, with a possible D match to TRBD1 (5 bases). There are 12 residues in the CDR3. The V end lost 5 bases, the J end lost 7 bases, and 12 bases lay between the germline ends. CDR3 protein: CASSNRTREQYF. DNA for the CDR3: TGTGCCAGCAGTAACCGGACAAGGGAGCAGTACTTC.

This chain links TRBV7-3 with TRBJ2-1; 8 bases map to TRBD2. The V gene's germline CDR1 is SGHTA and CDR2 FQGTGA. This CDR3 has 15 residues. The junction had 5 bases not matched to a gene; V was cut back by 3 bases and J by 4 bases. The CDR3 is CASSFGLAGYNEQFF. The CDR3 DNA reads TGTGCCAGCAGCTTTGGGTTAGCGGGGTACAATGAGCAGTTCTTC.

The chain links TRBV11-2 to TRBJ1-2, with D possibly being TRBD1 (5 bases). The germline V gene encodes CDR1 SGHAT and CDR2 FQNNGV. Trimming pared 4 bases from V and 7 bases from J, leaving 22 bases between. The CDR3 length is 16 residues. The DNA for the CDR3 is TGTGCCAGCAGCTCCACCTCGGGGGAGTCCGTGAGTGGCTACACCTTC. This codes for CASSSTSGESVSGYTF.